The 5 T cell receptor beta chains below were found in one sample sequenced in a study of regulatory T cells in long-lasting Graves disease. Arm-PCR of CDR3 regions and iRepertoire HTBI primers were used to build TCR beta libraries. TCRdb reprocessed the multiplex PCR reads via MiXCR and lists one record per CDR3 protein. The sample has about 440,000 distinct CDR3 sequences, about a sixth seen once. Regarding time point: newly diagnosed GD, antithyroid drugs for less than 3 months. The TCR library used RNA extracted from PBMCs. Another study also made use of these data, one on T cells in Graves' hyperthyroidism and ophthalmopathy.

Sequences were derived from peripheral blood mononuclear cells (PBMCs), sampled at new diagnosis, from a patient treated with antithyroid drugs. The receptor set was obtained from a woman aged 25-40 years with Graves disease.

This clonotype was seen ten or more times. J is TRBJ1-1 and V is TRBV29-1; 7 positions agree with TRBD1. Germline V CDR1 and CDR2: SQVTM, ANQGSEA. V gave up 6 bases and J gave up 0 bases; unmatched junction bases: 7. The CDR3 is made up of 14 amino acids. DNA for the CDR3: TGCAGCGTCGTAGGGACAGTTATGAACACTGAAGCTTTCTTT. It codes for CSVVGTVMNTEAFF.

This clonotype was found a few times. The CDR3 DNA follows: TGTGCCAGCAGTGACAGGGGGCCGAATGAGCAGTTCTTC. It specifies CASSDRGPNEQFF. The chain links TRBV25-1 to TRBJ2-1; 8 positions agree with TRBD1. The V gene's germline CDR1 is MGHDK and CDR2 SYGVNS. The CDR3 has 13 residues. Trimming cost V 3 bases and J 7 bases; bases outside gene matches: 2.

This clonotype was counted at least ten times. This chain uses TRBV28 with TRBJ2-7; possible D gene TRBD1, 5 bases. Trimming removed 6 bases at V and 2 bases at J, with 17 bases between. Per germline, CDR1 MDHEN and CDR2 SYDVKM. The length of the CDR3 is 15 residues. CDR3 sequence: CASSLGVPVTYEQYF. DNA of the CDR3: TGTGCCAGCAGCCTAGGGGTGCCGGTGACCTACGAGCAGTACTTC.

Regarding this clonotype: At one end the junction does not follow the germline gene, possibly because of a read error. The chain carries TRBV7-7 and TRBJ2-5; 13 bases are a match to TRBD2. The CDR3 consists of 16 residues. CDR1 SSHAT and CDR2 FNYEAQ come from the germline V gene (reference sequence). The CDR3 sequence is CASSQLAGGRVETQYF. The CDR3 region has the DNA TGTGCTAGCAGCCAACTAGCGGGAGGGCGAGTGGAGACCCAGTACTTC.

This clonotype was counted at least ten times. Written as DNA, the CDR3 is TGTGCCAGCAGCCCTCGGGCGGGAGGGACCTACGAGCAGTACTTC. Its translation is CASSPRAGGTYEQYF. This sequence joins TRBV27 and TRBJ2-7; 9 bases agree with TRBD2. CDR1 is MNHEY, CDR2 SMNVEV, per germline (reference sequence). The length of the CDR3 is 15 residues. With V trimmed by 6 bases and J by 2 bases, 8 bases remained unmatched.